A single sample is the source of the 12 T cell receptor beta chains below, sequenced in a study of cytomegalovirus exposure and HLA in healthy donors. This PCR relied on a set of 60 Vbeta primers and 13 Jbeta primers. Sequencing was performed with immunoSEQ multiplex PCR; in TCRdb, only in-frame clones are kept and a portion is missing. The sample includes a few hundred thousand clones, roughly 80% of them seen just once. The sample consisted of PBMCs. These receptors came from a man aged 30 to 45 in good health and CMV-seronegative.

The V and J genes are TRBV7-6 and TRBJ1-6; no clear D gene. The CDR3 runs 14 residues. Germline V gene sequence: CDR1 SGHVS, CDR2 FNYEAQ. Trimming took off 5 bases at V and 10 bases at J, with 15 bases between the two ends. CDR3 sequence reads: CASSPGSAGSPLHF. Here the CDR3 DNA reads TGTGCCAGCAGCCCAGGCTCAGCTGGATCACCCCTCCACTTT.

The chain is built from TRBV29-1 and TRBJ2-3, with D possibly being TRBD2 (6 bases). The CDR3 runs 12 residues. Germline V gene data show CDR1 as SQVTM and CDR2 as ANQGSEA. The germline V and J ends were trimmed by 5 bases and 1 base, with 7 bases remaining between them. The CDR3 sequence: CSVSGGTDTQYF. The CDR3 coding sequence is TGCAGCGTTTCGGGGGGCACAGATACGCAGTATTTT.

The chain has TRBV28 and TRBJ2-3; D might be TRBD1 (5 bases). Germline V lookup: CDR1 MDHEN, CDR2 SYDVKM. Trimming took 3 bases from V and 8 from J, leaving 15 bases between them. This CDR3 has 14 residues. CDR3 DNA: TGTGCCAGCAGTTTCAGGACACCCAGTGCTACGCAGTATTTT. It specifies CASSFRTPSATQYF.

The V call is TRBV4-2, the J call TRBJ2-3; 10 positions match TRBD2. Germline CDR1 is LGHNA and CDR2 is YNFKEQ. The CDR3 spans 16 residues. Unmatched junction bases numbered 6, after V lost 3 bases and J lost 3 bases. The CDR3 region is CASSQESGGVTDTQYF. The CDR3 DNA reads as TGTGCCAGCAGCCAGGAGAGCGGGGGGGTAACAGATACGCAGTATTTT.

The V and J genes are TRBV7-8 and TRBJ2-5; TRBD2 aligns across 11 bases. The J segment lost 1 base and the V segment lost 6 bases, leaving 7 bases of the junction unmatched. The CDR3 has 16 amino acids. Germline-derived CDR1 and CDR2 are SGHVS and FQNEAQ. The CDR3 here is CASRRVAGGPQETQYF. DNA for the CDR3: TGTGCCAGCAGGCGCGTAGCGGGGGGGCCCCAAGAGACCCAGTACTTC.

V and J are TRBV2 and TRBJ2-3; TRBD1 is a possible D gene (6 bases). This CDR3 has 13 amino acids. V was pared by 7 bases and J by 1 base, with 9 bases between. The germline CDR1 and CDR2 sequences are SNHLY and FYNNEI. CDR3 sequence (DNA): TGTGCCAGCATGGCAGGGGGCACAGATACGCAGTATTTT. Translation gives CASMAGGTDTQYF.

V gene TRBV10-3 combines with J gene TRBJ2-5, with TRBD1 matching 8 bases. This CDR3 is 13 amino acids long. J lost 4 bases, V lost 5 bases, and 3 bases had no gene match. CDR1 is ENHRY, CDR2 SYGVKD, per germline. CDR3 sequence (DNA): TGTGCCATCAGTTGGACAGGGCCAGAGACCCAGTACTTC. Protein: CAISWTGPETQYF.

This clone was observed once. The CDR3 region has the DNA TGTGCCAGCTCACCCCGGACAGGGATGAACGAGCAGTACTTC. Amino acid sequence: CASSPRTGMNEQYF. The chain employs TRBV18 and TRBJ2-7, with TRBD1 matching over 8 bases. Germline trimming cut 3 bases from V and 5 bases from J; bases unmatched to any gene: 6. The CDR3 has 14 amino acids. From germline, CDR1 is KGHSH and CDR2 LQKENI.

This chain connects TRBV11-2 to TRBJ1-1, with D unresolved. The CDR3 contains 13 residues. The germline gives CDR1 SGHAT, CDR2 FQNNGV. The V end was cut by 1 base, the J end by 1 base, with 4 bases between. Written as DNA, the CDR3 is TGTGCCAGCAGCTTAGTCCAGAACACTGAAGCTTTCTTT. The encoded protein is CASSLVQNTEAFF. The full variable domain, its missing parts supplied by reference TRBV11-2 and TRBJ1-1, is EAGVAQSPRYKIIEKRQSVAFWCNPISGHATLYWYQQILGQGPKLLIQFQNNGVVDDSQLPKDRFSAERLKGVDSTLKIQPAKLEDSAVYLCASSLVQNTEAFFGQGTRLTVV.

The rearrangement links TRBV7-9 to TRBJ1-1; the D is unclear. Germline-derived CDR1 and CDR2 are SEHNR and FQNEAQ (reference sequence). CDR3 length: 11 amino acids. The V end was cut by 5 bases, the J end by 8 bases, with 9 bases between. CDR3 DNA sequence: TGTGCCAGCAGCCTCGGCAGGGAAGCTTTCTTT. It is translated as CASSLGREAFF.

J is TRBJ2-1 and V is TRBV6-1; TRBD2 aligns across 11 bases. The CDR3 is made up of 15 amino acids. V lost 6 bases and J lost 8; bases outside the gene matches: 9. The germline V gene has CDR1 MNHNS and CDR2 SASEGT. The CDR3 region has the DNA TGTGCCAGCAGCGTAGCGGGGGGGTTTAGCTATGAGCAGTTCTTC. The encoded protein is CASSVAGGFSYEQFF.

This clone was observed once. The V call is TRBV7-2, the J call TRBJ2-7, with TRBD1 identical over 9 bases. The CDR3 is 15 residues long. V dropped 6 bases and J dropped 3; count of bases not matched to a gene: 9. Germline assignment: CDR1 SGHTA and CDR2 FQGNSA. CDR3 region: CASSFGSDRGYEQYF. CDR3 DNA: TGTGCCAGCAGTTTCGGATCGGACAGGGGCTACGAGCAGTACTTC.